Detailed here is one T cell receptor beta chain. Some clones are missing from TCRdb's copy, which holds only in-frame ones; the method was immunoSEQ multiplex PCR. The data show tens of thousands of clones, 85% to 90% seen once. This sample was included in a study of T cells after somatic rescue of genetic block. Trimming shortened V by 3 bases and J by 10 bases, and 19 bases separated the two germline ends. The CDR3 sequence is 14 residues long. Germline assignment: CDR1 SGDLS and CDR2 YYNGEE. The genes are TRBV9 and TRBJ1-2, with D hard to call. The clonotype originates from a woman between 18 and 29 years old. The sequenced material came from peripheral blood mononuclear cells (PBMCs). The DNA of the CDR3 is TGTGCCAGCAGCGCACACTCCGGACCCTCGGACTACACCTTC. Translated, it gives CASSAHSGPSDYTF.